This T cell receptor (beta chain) was identified during a study of cytomegalovirus exposure and HLA in healthy donors. General study results and limits: Some V segments, TRBV6-2 and TRBV6-3 among them, were indistinguishable and were therefore excluded. Relative to the approximately 700-donor mean, N-insertions were reportedly fewer in an Asian-associated ancestry cluster in a later analysis. A missense DCLRE1C variant was associated with V- and J-gene trimming of TCR beta chains in a later analysis, and an independent cohort replicated the association.

PCR used 60 Vbeta primers and 13 Jbeta primers. TCRdb's copy holds only in-frame clones and misses some; the assay was immunoSEQ multiplex PCR. The table has about 180,000 clones, about four fifths seen once. In its sample, this clone was seen a few times. Its specificity is unknown. The CDR3 covers 14 residues. After removal of 2 bases from V and 4 bases from J, the junction contained 5 bases not matched to a gene. Germline V CDR1 and CDR2: SGHNT, YYREEE (reference sequence). Sequenced input: PBMCs. This receptor was obtained from a man aged 40-49 years in good health and CMV-seronegative. The chain uses TRBV5-4 and TRBJ2-5, with 7 bases fitting TRBD1. The CDR3 nucleotides read TGTGCCAGCAGCTTAAGCAGGGGGAGAGAGACCCAGTACTTC. Amino acids: CASSLSRGRETQYF.